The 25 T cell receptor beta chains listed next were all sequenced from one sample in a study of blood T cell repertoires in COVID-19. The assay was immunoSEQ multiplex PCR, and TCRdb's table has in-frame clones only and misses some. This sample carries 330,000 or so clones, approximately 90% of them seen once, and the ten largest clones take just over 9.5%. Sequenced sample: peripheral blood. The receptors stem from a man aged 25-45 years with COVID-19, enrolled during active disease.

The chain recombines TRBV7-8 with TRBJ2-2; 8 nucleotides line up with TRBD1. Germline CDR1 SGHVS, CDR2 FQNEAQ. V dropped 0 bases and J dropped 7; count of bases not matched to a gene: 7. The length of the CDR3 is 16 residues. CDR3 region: CASSLAAGQGHGELFF. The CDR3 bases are TGTGCCAGCAGCTTAGCCGCCGGACAGGGACACGGGGAGCTGTTTTTT.

The CDR3: CASSPRQGETYEQYF. In DNA form, the CDR3 reads TGTGCCAGCTCACCAAGACAGGGGGAAACCTACGAGCAGTACTTC. The chain recombines TRBV18 with TRBJ2-7; 9 bases match TRBD1. Germline assignment: CDR1 KGHSH and CDR2 LQKENI. CDR3 length: 15 residues. Trimming cost V 2 bases and J 2 bases; bases outside gene matches: 4. The full variable domain, completed using reference TRBV18 and TRBJ2-7, is NAGVMQNPRHLVRRRGQEARLRCSPMKGHSHVYWYRQLPEEGLKFMVYLQKENIIDESGMPKERFSAEFPKEGPSILRIQQVVRGDSAAYFCASSPRQGETYEQYFGPGTRLTVT.

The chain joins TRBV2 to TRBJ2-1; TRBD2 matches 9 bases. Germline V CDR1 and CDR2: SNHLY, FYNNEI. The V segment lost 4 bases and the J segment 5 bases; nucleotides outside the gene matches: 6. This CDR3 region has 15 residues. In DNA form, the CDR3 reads TGTGCCAGCAGTGCAGCGGGGGGAGTTAACAATGAGCAGTTCTTC. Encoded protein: CASSAAGGVNNEQFF.

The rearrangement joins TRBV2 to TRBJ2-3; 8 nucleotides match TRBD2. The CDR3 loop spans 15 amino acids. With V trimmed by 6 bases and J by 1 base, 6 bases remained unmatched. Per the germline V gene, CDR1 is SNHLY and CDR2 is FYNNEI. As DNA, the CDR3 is TGTGCCAGCAGACCCGGACTAGCTGGCACAGATACGCAGTATTTT. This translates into CASRPGLAGTDTQYF.

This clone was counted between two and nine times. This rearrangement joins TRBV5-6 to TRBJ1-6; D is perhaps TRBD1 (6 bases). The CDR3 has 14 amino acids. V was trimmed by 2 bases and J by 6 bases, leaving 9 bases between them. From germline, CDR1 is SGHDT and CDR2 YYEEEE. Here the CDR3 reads CASSLGQTNSPLHF. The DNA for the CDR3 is TGTGCCAGCAGCTTAGGACAGACTAATTCACCCCTCCACTTT.

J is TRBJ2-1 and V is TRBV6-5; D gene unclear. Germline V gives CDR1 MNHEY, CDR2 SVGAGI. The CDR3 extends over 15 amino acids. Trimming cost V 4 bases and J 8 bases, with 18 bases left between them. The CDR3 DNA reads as TGTGCCAGCAGTTTGGCACGAGGCGGTTTCGATGAGCAGTTCTTC. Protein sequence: CASSLARGGFDEQFF.

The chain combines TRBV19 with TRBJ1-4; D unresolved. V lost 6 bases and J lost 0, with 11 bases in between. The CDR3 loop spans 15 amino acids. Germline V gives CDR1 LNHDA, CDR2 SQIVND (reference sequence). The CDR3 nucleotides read TGTGCCAGTAGGGCGATTGGGCCAACTAATGAAAAACTGTTTTTT. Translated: CASRAIGPTNEKLFF.

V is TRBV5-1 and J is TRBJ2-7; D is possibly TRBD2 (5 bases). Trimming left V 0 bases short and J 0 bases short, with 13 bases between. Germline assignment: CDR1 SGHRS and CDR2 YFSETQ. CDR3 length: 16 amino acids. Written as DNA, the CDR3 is TGCGCCAGCAGCTTGGACCCCGGGATCCACTCCTACGAGCAGTACTTC. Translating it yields CASSLDPGIHSYEQYF.

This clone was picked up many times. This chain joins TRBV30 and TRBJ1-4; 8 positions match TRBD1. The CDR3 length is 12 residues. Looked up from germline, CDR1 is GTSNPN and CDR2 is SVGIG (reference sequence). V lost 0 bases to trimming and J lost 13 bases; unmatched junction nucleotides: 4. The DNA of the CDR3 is TGTGCCTGGAGTGTATACAGGGGGGGACTGTTTTTT. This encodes CAWSVYRGGLFF.

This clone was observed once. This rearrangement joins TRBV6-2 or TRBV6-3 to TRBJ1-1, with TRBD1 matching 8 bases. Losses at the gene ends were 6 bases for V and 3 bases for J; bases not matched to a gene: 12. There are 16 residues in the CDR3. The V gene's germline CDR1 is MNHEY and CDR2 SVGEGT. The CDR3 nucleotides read TGTGCCAGCAGCCAAGGACTGAACAGGGGGGACACTGAAGCTTTCTTT. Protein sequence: CASSQGLNRGDTEAFF.

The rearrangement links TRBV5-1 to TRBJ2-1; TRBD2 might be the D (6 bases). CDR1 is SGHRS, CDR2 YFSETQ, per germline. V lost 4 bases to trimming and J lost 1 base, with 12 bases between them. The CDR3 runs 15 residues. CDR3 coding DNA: TGCGCCAGCAGCCCAACCGGGACTTCCTACAATGAGCAGTTCTTC. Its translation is CASSPTGTSYNEQFF.

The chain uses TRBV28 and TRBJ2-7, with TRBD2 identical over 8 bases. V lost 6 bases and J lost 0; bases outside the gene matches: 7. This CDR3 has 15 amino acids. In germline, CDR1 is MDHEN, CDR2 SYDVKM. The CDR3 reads CASSISGTSSYEQYF. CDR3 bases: TGTGCCAGCAGCATTAGCGGGACGTCCTCCTACGAGCAGTACTTC.

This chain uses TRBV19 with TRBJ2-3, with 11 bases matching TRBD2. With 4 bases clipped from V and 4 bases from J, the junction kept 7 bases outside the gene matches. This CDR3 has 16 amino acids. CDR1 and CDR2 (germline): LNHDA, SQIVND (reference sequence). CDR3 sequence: CASSTHSGGAPDTQYF. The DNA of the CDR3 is TGTGCCAGTAGTACCCATAGCGGGGGGGCCCCAGATACGCAGTATTTT.

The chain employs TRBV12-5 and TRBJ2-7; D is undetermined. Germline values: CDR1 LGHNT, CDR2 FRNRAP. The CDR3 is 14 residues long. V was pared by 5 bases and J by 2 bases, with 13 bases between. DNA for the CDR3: TGTGCTAGTGGTGTTGGGCACCCGACCTACGAGCAGTACTTC. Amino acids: CASGVGHPTYEQYF.

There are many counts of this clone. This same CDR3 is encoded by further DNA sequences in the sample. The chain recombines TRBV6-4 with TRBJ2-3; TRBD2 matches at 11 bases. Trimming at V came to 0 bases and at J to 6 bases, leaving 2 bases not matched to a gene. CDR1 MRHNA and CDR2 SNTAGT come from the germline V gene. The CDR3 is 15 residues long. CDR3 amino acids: CASSDSSGGADTQYF. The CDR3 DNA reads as TGTGCCAGCAGTGACTCTAGCGGGGGGGCCGATACGCAGTATTTT.

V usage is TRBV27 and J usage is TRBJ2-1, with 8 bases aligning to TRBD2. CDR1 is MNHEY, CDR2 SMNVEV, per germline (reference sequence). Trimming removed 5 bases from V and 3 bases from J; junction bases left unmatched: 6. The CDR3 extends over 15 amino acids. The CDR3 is CASSPSGSFYNEQFF. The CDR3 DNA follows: TGTGCCAGCAGTCCCAGCGGGAGCTTCTACAATGAGCAGTTCTTC.

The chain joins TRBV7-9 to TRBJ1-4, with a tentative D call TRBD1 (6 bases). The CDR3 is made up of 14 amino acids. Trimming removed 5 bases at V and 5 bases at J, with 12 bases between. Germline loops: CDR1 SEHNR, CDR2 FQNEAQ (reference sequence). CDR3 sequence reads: CASSPGRGNEKLFF. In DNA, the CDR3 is TGTGCCAGCAGCCCGGGCAGGGGAAATGAAAAACTGTTTTTT.

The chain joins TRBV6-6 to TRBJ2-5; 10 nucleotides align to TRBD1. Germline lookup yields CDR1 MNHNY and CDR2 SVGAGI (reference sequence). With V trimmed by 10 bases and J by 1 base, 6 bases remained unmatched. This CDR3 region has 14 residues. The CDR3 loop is CATRTGGGQETQYF. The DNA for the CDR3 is TGTGCCACCCGGACAGGGGGAGGCCAAGAGACCCAGTACTTC.

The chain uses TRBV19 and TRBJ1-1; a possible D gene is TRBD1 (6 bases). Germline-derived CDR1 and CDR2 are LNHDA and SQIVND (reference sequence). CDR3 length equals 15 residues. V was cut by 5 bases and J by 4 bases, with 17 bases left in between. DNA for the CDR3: TGTGCCAGTAGTCTTCCTGGGGGGGGCTCCACTGAAGCTTTCTTT. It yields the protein CASSLPGGGSTEAFF. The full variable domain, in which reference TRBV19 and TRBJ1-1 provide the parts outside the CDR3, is DGGITQSPKYLFRKEGQNVTLSCEQNLNHDAMYWYRQDPGQGLRLIYYSQIVNDFQKGDIAEGYSVSREKKESFPLTVTSAQKNPTAFYLCASSLPGGGSTEAFFGQGTRLTVV.

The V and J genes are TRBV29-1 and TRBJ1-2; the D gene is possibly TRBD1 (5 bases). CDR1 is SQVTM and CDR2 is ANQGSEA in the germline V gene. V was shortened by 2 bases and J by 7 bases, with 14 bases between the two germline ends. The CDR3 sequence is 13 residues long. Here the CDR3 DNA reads TGCAGCGTTGAACCGGTCCAAAGGGGTGGCTACACCTTC. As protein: CSVEPVQRGGYTF.

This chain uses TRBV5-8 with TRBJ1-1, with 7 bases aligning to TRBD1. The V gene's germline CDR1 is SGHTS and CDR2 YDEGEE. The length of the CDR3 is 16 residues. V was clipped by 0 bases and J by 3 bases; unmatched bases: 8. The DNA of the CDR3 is TGTGCCAGCAGCTTGGTAGGGGGCCGAGGGTACACTGAAGCTTTCTTT. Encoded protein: CASSLVGGRGYTEAFF.

CDR3 coding DNA: TGTGCCAGCAGTTCCCGGGACAGGGTCTCCGAGCAGTACTTC. This codes for CASSSRDRVSEQYF. The chain carries TRBV27 and TRBJ2-7, with 9 bases lining up with TRBD1. This CDR3 is built from 14 residues. The V segment lost 4 bases and the J segment 6 bases; nucleotides outside the gene matches: 7. The V gene's germline CDR1 is MNHEY and CDR2 SMNVEV (reference sequence).

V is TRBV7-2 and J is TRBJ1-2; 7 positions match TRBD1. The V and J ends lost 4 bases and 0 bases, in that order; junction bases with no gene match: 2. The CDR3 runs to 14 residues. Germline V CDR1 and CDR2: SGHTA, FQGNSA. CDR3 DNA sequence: TGTGCCAGCAGCTCGACAGGGTCTAACTATGGCTACACCTTC. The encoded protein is CASSSTGSNYGYTF.

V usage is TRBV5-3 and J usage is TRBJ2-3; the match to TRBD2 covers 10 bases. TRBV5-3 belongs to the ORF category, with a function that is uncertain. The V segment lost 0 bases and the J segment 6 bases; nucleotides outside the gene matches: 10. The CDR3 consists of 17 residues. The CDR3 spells CARSLVSGRVLRDTQYF. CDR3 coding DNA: TGTGCCAGAAGCTTGGTAAGCGGGAGGGTCCTTCGGGATACGCAGTATTTT.

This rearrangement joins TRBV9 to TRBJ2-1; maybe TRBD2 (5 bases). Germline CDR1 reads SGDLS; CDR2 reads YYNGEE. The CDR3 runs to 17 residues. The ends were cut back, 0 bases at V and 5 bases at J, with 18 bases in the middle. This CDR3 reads CASSVGRGSVRHNEQFF. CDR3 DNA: TGTGCCAGCAGCGTAGGCCGCGGGTCAGTGAGGCACAATGAGCAGTTCTTC.